The 12 T cell receptor beta chains below come from one sample, sequenced in a study of blood T cells in healthy people across ages. With a J-beta primer mix and a sample-barcoded 5' primer, a second PCR ran about 6 to 11 cycles. TCRdb independently ran MiXCR on the 5' RACE reads; one entry per CDR3 protein. This table holds fewer than 2 million distinct CDR3 sequences, around 42% found once. The material sequenced was blood. Every receptor here comes from a human donor in good health.

The chain joins TRBV7-2 to TRBJ2-7; D call uncertain. The germline gives CDR1 SGHTA, CDR2 FQGNSA. This CDR3 region has 16 residues. Trimming removed 1 base at V and 7 bases at J, with 20 bases between. The CDR3 DNA reads as TGTGCCAGCAGCTTAGGCTCCCTGCCTCCGTTGGAGGAGCAGTACTTC. Translated, it gives CASSLGSLPPLEEQYF.

There are a few counts of this clonotype. The V and J genes are TRBV29-1 and TRBJ2-1, with D uncertain. The V end was cut by 5 bases, the J end by 0 bases, with 11 bases between. There are 14 residues in the CDR3. Germline V gene sequence: CDR1 SQVTM, CDR2 ANQGSEA. The CDR3 here is CSVSDGSSYNEQFF. The CDR3 DNA is TGCAGCGTTAGTGACGGAAGCTCCTACAATGAGCAGTTCTTC.

The rearrangement joins TRBV11-2 to TRBJ2-5; D possibly uses TRBD1 or TRBD2 (6 bases each). The CDR3 runs 15 residues. CDR1 and CDR2 (germline): SGHAT, FQNNGV. Trimming removed 4 bases at V and 4 bases at J, with 16 bases between. CDR3 in amino acids: CASSSFKGGGETQYF. CDR3 DNA sequence: TGTGCCAGCAGCTCATTCAAGGGGGGAGGAGAGACCCAGTACTTC. Supplemented by reference TRBV11-2 and TRBJ2-5, the full variable domain reads EAGVAQSPRYKIIEKRQSVAFWCNPISGHATLYWYQQILGQGPKLLIQFQNNGVVDDSQLPKDRFSAERLKGVDSTLKIQPAKLEDSAVYLCASSSFKGGGETQYFGPGTRLLVL.

V gene TRBV6-4 combines with J gene TRBJ2-1; a weak D match, TRBD2 (5 bases). Germline V gene sequence: CDR1 MRHNA, CDR2 SNTAGT. This CDR3 contains 15 residues. Trimming took 4 bases from V and 3 from J, leaving 13 bases between them. The CDR3, as DNA: TGTGCCAGCAGTGGGGCGGACGGGGTCTACAATGAGCAGTTCTTC. It specifies CASSGADGVYNEQFF.

The chain combines TRBV14 with TRBJ2-1; the D gene could be TRBD1 or TRBD2 (5 bases each). This CDR3 is 13 amino acids long. The V gene's germline CDR1 is SGHDN and CDR2 FVKESK. V was pared by 0 bases and J by 12 bases, with 12 bases between. The DNA for the CDR3 is TGTGCCAGCAGCCAAGAGCTTGGGGGTGGGCAGTTCTTC. Amino acids: CASSQELGGGQFF. Full variable domain (outside the CDR3, taken from reference TRBV14 and TRBJ2-1): EAGVTQFPSHSVIEKGQTVTLRCDPISGHDNLYWYRRVMGKEIKFLLHFVKESKQDESGMPNNRFLAERTGGTYSTLKVQPAELEDSGVYFCASSQELGGGQFFGPGTRLTVL.

This chain uses TRBV29-1 with TRBJ2-6; the D is unclear. This CDR3 spans 17 amino acids. The V gene lost 5 bases and the J gene lost 0 bases, with 17 bases spanning the gap. Germline V gene lookup returns CDR1 SQVTM and CDR2 ANQGSEA. In DNA form, the CDR3 reads TGCAGCGTTCTGGGGTGGTGGCAGCCCTCTGGGGCCAACGTCCTGACTTTC. This translates into CSVLGWWQPSGANVLTF.

This clonotype was seen more than once but under ten times. The V call is TRBV12-3 or TRBV12-4, the J call TRBJ2-3; 7 bases match TRBD2. V was clipped by 8 bases and J by 2 bases; unmatched bases: 4. The CDR3 runs 13 residues. The CDR3 nucleotides read TGTGCCAGCCTTGCGGGGGACACAGATACGCAGTATTTT. Translated, it gives CASLAGDTDTQYF.

This clonotype was seen only a few times. The gene calls are TRBV18 and TRBJ2-4, with D unresolved. Germline CDR1 and CDR2: KGHSH and LQKENI. The CDR3 runs 13 residues. Trimming pared 3 bases from V and 4 bases from J, leaving 7 bases between. CDR3 sequence (DNA): TGTGCCAGCTCACCCCCGAGTAAAAACATTCAGTACTTC. Its translation: CASSPPSKNIQYF.

For this clonotype: Its ends do not fully match the called genes, so a read error is possible. This rearrangement joins TRBV9 to TRBJ2-3; D remains ambiguous. Germline V gene lookup returns CDR1 SGDLS and CDR2 YYNGEE. This CDR3 has 14 residues. CDR3 nucleotides: TGTGTCAGCAGCGTCGCCACTAGCACAGATACGCAGTATTTT. Its translation is CVSSVATSTDTQYF. Full variable domain (missing parts from reference TRBV9 and TRBJ2-3): DSGVTQTPKHLITATGQRVTLRCSPRSGDLSVYWYQQSLDQGLQFLIQYYNGEERAKGNILERFSAQQFPDLHSELNLSSLELGDSALYFCVSSVATSTDTQYFGPGTRLTVL.

This chain joins TRBV7-9 and TRBJ2-4; D is ambiguous. The CDR3 consists of 16 residues. CDR1 and CDR2 from the germline V gene are SEHNR and FQNEAQ (reference sequence). V lost 5 bases and J lost 0, with 14 bases in between. DNA for the CDR3: TGTGCCAGCAGCCCCAAATTCCCAGTAGCCAAAAACATTCAGTACTTC. Its translation is CASSPKFPVAKNIQYF.

This clonotype was counted a few times. A clone one base away is much larger, so this may be a read error. Here the CDR3 DNA reads TGTGCCAGCAGTTCAGGACAGGCCTACGCCAACGTCCGGACTTTC. This codes for CASSSGQAYANVRTF. This chain joins TRBV12-3 or TRBV12-4 and TRBJ2-6; TRBD1 matches at 7 bases. The CDR3 contains 15 residues.

This clonotype was seen at least ten times. The chain joins TRBV29-1 to TRBJ1-1; no definite D call. V lost 4 bases to trimming and J lost 4 bases, with 13 bases between them. The CDR3 runs to 13 residues. Looked up from germline, CDR1 is SQVTM and CDR2 is ANQGSEA. CDR3 amino acids: CSVVVGQATEAFF. The CDR3 nucleotides are TGCAGCGTTGTAGTGGGTCAGGCCACTGAAGCTTTCTTT. Drawing the rest from reference TRBV29-1 and TRBJ1-1, the complete variable domain is SAVISQKPSRDICQRGTSLTIQCQVDSQVTMMFWYRQQPGQSLTLIATANQGSEATYESGFVIDKFPISRPNLTFSTLTVSNMSPEDSSIYLCSVVVGQATEAFFGQGTRLTVV.